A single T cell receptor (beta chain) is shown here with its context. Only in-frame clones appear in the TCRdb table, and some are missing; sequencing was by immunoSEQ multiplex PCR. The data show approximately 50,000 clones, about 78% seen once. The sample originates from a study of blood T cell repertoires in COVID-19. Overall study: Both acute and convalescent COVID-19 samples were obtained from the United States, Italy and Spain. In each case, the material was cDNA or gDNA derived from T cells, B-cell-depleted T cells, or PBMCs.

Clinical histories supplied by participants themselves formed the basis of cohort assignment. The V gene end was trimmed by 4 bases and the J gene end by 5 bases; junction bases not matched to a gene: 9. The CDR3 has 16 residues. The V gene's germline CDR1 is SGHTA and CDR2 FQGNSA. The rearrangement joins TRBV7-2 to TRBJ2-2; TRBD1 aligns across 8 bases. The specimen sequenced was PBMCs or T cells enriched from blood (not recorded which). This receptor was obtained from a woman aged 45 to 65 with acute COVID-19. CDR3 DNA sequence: TGTGCCAGCAGCTCTCAGGGGACAGGAGGAACCGGGGAGCTGTTTTTT. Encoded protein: CASSSQGTGGTGELFF.